This T cell receptor beta chain was captured in a study of blood T cells in healthy people across ages. This clonotype has just a few counts. Germline V lookup: CDR1 SGDLS, CDR2 YYNGEE. Trimming took off 0 bases at V and 11 bases at J, with 12 bases between the two ends. CDR3 length: 13 amino acids. Together with a sample-barcoded 5' primer, a J-beta primer mix was included in a second PCR lasting roughly 6 to 12 cycles. Every cDNA molecule bore a tag from a template-switch adaptor containing 12 random nucleotides. TCRdb redid the calling of the 5' RACE reads with MiXCR, one entry per CDR3 protein. The table includes more than 900,000 distinct CDR3 sequences, around 27% detected once. These sequences were also reported in another study, on T cells of mothers and their children.

This rearrangement joins TRBV9 to TRBJ2-1; unclear D gene. Source material: blood. This clonotype was obtained from a girl aged 2 to 9 in good health. CDR3 DNA sequence: TGTGCCAGCAGCGTAGAGGCCGGGTTCAAGCAGTTCTTC. Protein: CASSVEAGFKQFF.